Sequencing of this T cell receptor beta chain was carried out in a study of T-cell reconstitution after alpha-beta-depleted transplantation in children. This clonotype occurred a few times. Its antigen is still unknown. Unique molecular identifiers were incorporated into the prepared TCRbeta library. TCRdb passed the PCR reads through MiXCR, listing each CDR3 protein once. The sample lists 610,000 or so distinct CDR3 sequences; 25% to 30% were seen once. The V gene's germline CDR1 is DFQATT and CDR2 SNEGSKA (reference sequence). The CDR3 sequence is 15 residues long. After removal of 4 bases from V and 2 bases from J, the junction contained 8 bases not matched to a gene. Study results and limitations: Surviving recipient cells, namely T cells and thymic progenitors, were the source of high day-60 TCRbeta diversity in some patients. As was reported, about two months after transplant, alpha-beta T cells came from several hundred expanded graft clones. T-cell counts and diversity at one year following transplant were attributed mainly to newly produced T cells.

This receptor was taken from a boy less than two years old with Wiskott-Aldrich syndrome, due to receive a stem cell transplant. V is TRBV20-1 and J is TRBJ2-3; TRBD2 aligns across 8 bases. The material was PBMCs, obtained before TCRalphabeta/CD19-depleted stem cell transplant. This chain's CDR3 is CSAIKLAAITDTQYF. CDR3 in DNA: TGCAGTGCTATCAAACTAGCGGCGATCACAGATACGCAGTATTTT.